A selection of T cell receptor beta chains follows, all from one sample in a study of blood T cell repertoires in COVID-19. Generated by immunoSEQ multiplex PCR, the TCRdb table keeps only in-frame clones and is missing some. Of about 120,000 clones in the sample, around 77% were seen once. Sequenced: peripheral blood. The receptors here all came from a human donor in a cohort sampled during active COVID-19. CDR3s leave out the opening cysteine and the closing phenylalanine or tryptophan. A D gene is named only where the DNA matches it firmly.

TRBV13 . ASSLQAGANVLT
TRBV6-1 TRBD2 ASSELAGGTFYEQY
TRBV6-1 TRBD1 ASSDRGPTTNEQY
TRBV4-2 . ASSQDIGDGGQPQH
TRBV5-1 . ASSAIAASSYEQY
TRBV4-1 TRBD1 ASSQAQGAGPNTEAF
TRBV9 TRBD1 ASNLGTGATEAF
TRBV28 . ASSFNNQETQY
TRBV7-9 . ASNDRSYGYT
TRBV29-1 TRBD1 SAPGQGGGYT
TRBV11-2 . ASSLGPAGESYGYT
TRBV11-3 . ASSLIGSGRETQY
TRBV5-4 . ASRVRLKETQY
TRBV7-8 TRBD2 ASRGGLAGVQETQY
TRBV7-3 . ASSPGQMNTEAF
TRBV2 . ASSTDTNLSYEQY
TRBV20-1 . SASRGGEAGELF
TRBV10-3 TRBD1 AISNRGRTNEKLF
TRBV30 . AWRLRRGPESGANVLT
TRBV19 TRBD2 ASSIGLAGPSTDTQY
TRBV5-1 TRBD1 ASSARTGENTEAF
TRBV9 TRBD1 ASSKGTGGGYEQY
TRBV5-1 . ASSDDGDYGYT
TRBV7-8 TRBD2 ASSITGTSFDEQY
TRBV28 TRBD1 ASSLYTGQGTEAF
TRBV11-3 . ASSPQYYGYT
TRBV10-3 TRBD1 AISVQGAFTEAF
TRBV6-5 TRBD1 ASSPGQGLTYEQY
TRBV10-2 . ASSETVGANVLT
TRBV21-1 . DSNTGKTYEQY
TRBV4-1 . ASSNTGTHEGNSPLH
TRBV19 . ASSVRQGRNTIY
TRBV24-1 . ATSDPGPFSEYEQF
TRBV30 TRBD2 AWSREGPYEQY
TRBV27 . ASSLVAVPSYEQY
TRBV6-1 TRBD1 ASREGLGTAYEQY
TRBV25-1 . APRVSYEQY
TRBV27 . ASSLSLGGEQF